The subject of this entry is one T cell receptor beta chain. The germline gene is not matched at one end of the junction; a read error may be the cause. Each CDR3 protein gets one entry after TCRdb re-called the 5' RACE reads with MiXCR. The data contain about 120,000 distinct CDR3 sequences, about 7% of them singletons. The data derive from a study of T cells after yellow fever vaccination. The germline CDR1 and CDR2 sequences are MNHEY and SMNVEV (reference sequence). This CDR3 has 15 amino acids. This receptor was obtained from a man aged 18 to 35 who received the YFV17D yellow fever vaccine. Material: CD4+ T cells sorted from PBMCs, obtained roughly 45 days after the first yellow fever vaccination. This chain links TRBV27 with TRBJ2-5; D is undetermined. CDR3 amino acids: CASSLYGMYQEIQYF. The DNA of the CDR3 is TGTGCCAGCAGTTTATATGGGATGTACCAAGAGATCCAGTACTTC.